This T cell receptor beta chain appears in the sequencing data of a study of shared clonotypes between healthy human individuals. Concerning this clone: Its target is not known.

Regarding the study as a whole: The rarefaction results pointed to incomplete sorted-subset sequencing despite large depth. Among the subsets, naive ones generally showed larger estimated richness than memory ones.

Sorted-subset replicate PCR reactions were performed with about 200 ng DNA, corresponding to some 32,000 T cell genomes. Sequencing was performed with immunoSEQ multiplex PCR; in TCRdb, only in-frame clones are kept and a portion is missing. The sample has around 2.5 million clones; approximately 93% are singletons. CDR1 and CDR2 from the germline V gene are SGHRS and YFSETQ. The CDR3 is made up of 19 amino acids. Trimming removed 1 base from V and 2 bases from J; junction bases left unmatched: 14. The donors, healthy adults who were HIV-negative, had experienced no recent acute infections or vaccinations.

Sequencing input: naive CD4+ T cells from PBMCs. Subset indicated: CD45RA+ positively selected. The chain recombines TRBV5-1 with TRBJ1-3, with 8 bases identical to TRBD1. This TCR was sampled from a man in his late teens or twenties in good health. Some clones in this sample may be carry-over from other donors' samples. CDR3 in amino acids: CASSLIFRTGKRAGNTIYF. In nucleotides, the CDR3 is TGCGCCAGCAGCTTGATCTTTAGGACAGGGAAAAGGGCTGGAAACACCATATATTTT.